This T cell receptor beta chain is from a study of blood T cell repertoires in COVID-19. At the level of the study: The cDNA or gDNA used as material had been derived from T cells, B-cell-depleted T cells, or PBMCs.

Of note for this clone: An end of the junction does not agree with germline; a read error may underlie this.

Source study methods: Amplifying reference gene primers gave estimates of nucleated cell counts. TCRdb's table, derived via immunoSEQ multiplex PCR, lists solely in-frame clones and lacks some. That table furnishes V, J and clone size, whereas the DNA furnished D and trimming. The data contain nearly 70,000 clones, about 91% of them seen just once; the ten biggest clones take up 6% to 7.5%. CDR3 length: 16 amino acids. The receptor was derived from a man aged 35 to 55 with COVID-19, enrolled during active disease. The chain is built from TRBV23-1 and TRBJ1-4; D might be TRBD1 (5 bases). TRBV23-1 is treated as an ORF (open reading frame) with a function not yet certain. Sequenced material: peripheral blood. CDR3 region: CASSQSWAGTKEKLFF. DNA for the CDR3: TGCGCCAGCAGTCAATCGTGGGCCGGGACTAAGGAAAAACTGTTTTTT.